A single sample gave rise to the 26 T cell receptor beta chains below, sequenced in a study of T-cell reconstitution after alpha-beta-depleted transplantation in children. Preparation of the TCRbeta library involved a method that used unique molecular identifiers. Each CDR3 protein is one row after TCRdb ran MiXCR on the PCR reads. The data contain some 220,000 distinct CDR3 sequences, 11% of them singletons. Sample: PBMCs, taken before TCRalphabeta/CD19-depleted stem cell transplant. The receptor set was obtained from a child under three years old with acute myeloid leukemia, due to receive a stem cell transplant.

This clonotype has at least ten counts. This chain uses TRBV20-1 with TRBJ1-6; possibly TRBD1 for D (6 bases). With 3 bases removed from V and 3 bases from J, the gap between germline ends came to 9 bases. This CDR3 contains 14 residues. Germline assignment: CDR1 DFQATT and CDR2 SNEGSKA (reference sequence). CDR3 nucleotides: TGCAGTGCTAGCCACAGGGACTATAATTCACCCCTCCACTTT. This translates into CSASHRDYNSPLHF.

This sequence joins TRBV25-1 and TRBJ2-5; D ambiguous. V was cut by 5 bases and J by 6 bases, with 7 bases left in between. The germline V gene encodes CDR1 MGHDK and CDR2 SYGVNS. The CDR3 sequence is 11 residues long. CDR3 DNA sequence: TGTGCCAGCAGTCAGCAAAAGACCCAGTACTTC. Protein product: CASSQQKTQYF.

This clonotype was observed many times. CDR3 amino acids: CASSLVGGQETQYF. The CDR3 nucleotides are TGCGCCAGCAGCTTGGTGGGGGGTCAAGAGACCCAGTACTTC. The chain uses TRBV5-1 and TRBJ2-5; maybe TRBD2 (6 bases). Germline values: CDR1 SGHRS, CDR2 YFSETQ. The V and J ends lost 0 bases and 2 bases respectively, with 8 bases between them. The CDR3 is made up of 14 amino acids.

This clonotype was seen many times. Here the CDR3 DNA reads TGTGCCAGCAGTTCCGGACAGGGGAATAGCCAGCCCCAGCATTTT. As protein: CASSSGQGNSQPQHF. The chain has TRBV28 and TRBJ1-5; TRBD1 matches at 9 bases. CDR1 is MDHEN and CDR2 is SYDVKM in the germline V gene. The CDR3 loop spans 15 amino acids. The J segment lost 7 bases and the V segment lost 4 bases, leaving 8 bases of the junction unmatched.

This clonotype was seen many times. V usage is TRBV6-1 and J usage is TRBJ1-1; possibly TRBD1 for D (6 bases). Germline values: CDR1 MNHNS, CDR2 SASEGT. This CDR3 contains 14 residues. Trimming took 7 bases from V and 3 from J, leaving 15 bases between them. The CDR3: CASTRTDYHTEAFF. As DNA, the CDR3 is TGTGCCAGCACCAGGACAGATTATCACACTGAAGCTTTCTTT.

This chain links TRBV12-3 or TRBV12-4 with TRBJ1-2, with a possible D match to TRBD1 (5 bases). V was clipped by 2 bases and J by 3 bases, with 28 bases between them. The CDR3 sequence is 20 residues long. This chain's CDR3 is CASSLPRGGVVPRLYYGYTF. DNA for the CDR3: TGTGCCAGCAGTTTACCCCGGGGGGGGGTGGTTCCGCGATTATACTATGGCTACACCTTC.

The V gene is TRBV30, the J gene TRBJ2-1, with a weak D call TRBD2 (6 bases). The CDR3 has 15 amino acids. In germline, CDR1 is GTSNPN, CDR2 SVGIG (reference sequence). Between the trimmed V and J ends, which lost 0 bases and 0 bases, there was a span of 9 bases. The CDR3 DNA is TGTGCCTGGAGTGTCGGGGGACTCTCCTACAATGAGCAGTTCTTC. The encoded protein is CAWSVGGLSYNEQFF.

This clonotype was detected many times. The gene calls are TRBV28 and TRBJ2-1; D may match TRBD1 or TRBD2 (5 bases each). With 4 bases removed from V and 4 bases from J, the gap between germline ends came to 17 bases. This CDR3 contains 16 residues. Germline assignment: CDR1 MDHEN and CDR2 SYDVKM. The CDR3 DNA reads as TGTGCCAGCAGTTCCCCAGGGACGGGGTCGTACAATGAGCAGTTCTTC. It translates to CASSSPGTGSYNEQFF. Complete variable domain (other parts from reference TRBV28 and TRBJ2-1): DVKVTQSSRYLVKRTGEKVFLECVQDMDHENMFWYRQDPGLGLRLIYFSYDVKMKEKGDIPEGYSVSREKKERFSLILESASTNQTSMYLCASSSPGTGSYNEQFFGPGTRLTVL.

Comment on this clonotype: Being one base from a much bigger clone, this may be a read error. J is TRBJ2-1 and V is TRBV29-1; D call uncertain. Per germline, CDR1 SQVTM and CDR2 ANQGSEA. The CDR3 sequence is 15 residues long. The CDR3 sequence: CSVRTLGRSHNEQFF. In DNA, the CDR3 is TGCAGCGTTCGCACCCTAGGTCGCTCCCACAATGAGCAGTTCTTC.

Many counts were recorded for this clonotype. The chain joins TRBV28 to TRBJ2-7; D gene unclear. The CDR3 has 14 residues. The ends were cut back, 2 bases at V and 1 base at J, with 9 bases in the middle. Germline loops: CDR1 MDHEN, CDR2 SYDVKM. CDR3 region: CASSLDPTSYEQYF. The CDR3 DNA reads TGTGCCAGCAGTTTAGACCCGACGTCCTACGAGCAGTACTTC.

DNA of the CDR3: TGTGCCAGCAGCTTAGAATCGGGGGGACCCATCCAAGAGACCCAGTACTTC. This gives the protein CASSLESGGPIQETQYF. The rearrangement joins TRBV7-9 to TRBJ2-5; the match to TRBD2 covers 7 bases. Germline CDR1 is SEHNR and CDR2 is FQNEAQ (reference sequence). V gave up 1 base and J gave up 1 base; unmatched junction bases: 9. The CDR3 length is 17 residues.

This clonotype was counted ten times or more. V gene TRBV20-1 combines with J gene TRBJ2-5, with D hard to call. The CDR3 covers 10 residues. V was trimmed by 3 bases and J by 3 bases, leaving 2 bases between them. In germline, CDR1 is DFQATT, CDR2 SNEGSKA (reference sequence). As DNA, the CDR3 is TGCAGTGCTAGGAAAGAGACCCAGTACTTC. Amino acid sequence: CSARKETQYF.

This clonotype came up a few times. This chain connects TRBV7-2 to TRBJ2-5; 7 bases are a match to TRBD2. Germline V gene sequence: CDR1 SGHTA, CDR2 FQGNSA. V lost 0 bases to trimming and J lost 5 bases; unmatched junction nucleotides: 6. CDR3 length equals 15 residues. This CDR3 reads CASSLAASGRETQYF. The CDR3 nucleotides are TGTGCCAGCAGCTTAGCGGCTAGCGGACGGGAGACCCAGTACTTC.

This clonotype was seen many times. The gene calls are TRBV4-1 and TRBJ2-1; D unresolved. The CDR3 loop spans 16 amino acids. With 0 bases removed from V and 2 bases from J, the gap between germline ends came to 11 bases. Germline V CDR1 and CDR2: MGHRA, YSYEKL. CDR3: CASSQDSAAAYNEQFF. As DNA, the CDR3 is TGCGCCAGCAGCCAAGATTCTGCAGCCGCCTACAATGAGCAGTTCTTC.

This clonotype was recorded many times. V is TRBV7-2 and J is TRBJ2-3; the match to TRBD1 covers 8 bases. The V segment lost 1 base and the J segment 3 bases; nucleotides outside the gene matches: 6. CDR3 length: 16 residues. From germline, CDR1 is SGHTA and CDR2 FQGNSA. The CDR3 protein is CASSLEGRGRTDTQYF. CDR3 nucleotide sequence: TGTGCCAGCAGCTTAGAAGGCAGGGGGCGGACAGATACGCAGTATTTT. The full variable domain, in which reference TRBV7-2 and TRBJ2-3 provide the parts outside the CDR3, is GAGVSQSPSNKVTEKGKDVELRCDPISGHTALYWYRQSLGQGLEFLIYFQGNSAPDKSGLPSDRFSAERTGGSVSTLTIQRTQQEDSAVYLCASSLEGRGRTDTQYFGPGTRLTVL.

This clonotype occurred many times. This rearrangement joins TRBV9 to TRBJ2-2, with D possibly being TRBD2 (6 bases). CDR3 length: 15 amino acids. Per germline, CDR1 SGDLS and CDR2 YYNGEE. V was shortened by 6 bases and J by 4 bases, with 16 bases between the two germline ends. The CDR3 sequence is CASNSGGGRTGELFF. The CDR3 nucleotides read TGTGCCAGCAACTCCGGGGGAGGCCGCACCGGGGAGCTGTTTTTT. Looking up the rest from reference TRBV9 and TRBJ2-2 gives the full variable domain: DSGVTQTPKHLITATGQRVTLRCSPRSGDLSVYWYQQSLDQGLQFLIQYYNGEERAKGNILERFSAQQFPDLHSELNLSSLELGDSALYFCASNSGGGRTGELFFGEGSRLTVL.

The chain employs TRBV7-9 and TRBJ2-1, with a tentative D call TRBD1 (7 bases). The germline V gene has CDR1 SEHNR and CDR2 FQNEAQ (reference sequence). Trimming shortened V by 7 bases and J by 1 base, and 17 bases separated the two germline ends. The CDR3 has 16 amino acids. The CDR3 nucleotides read TGTGCCAGCACCGCTTGGAGGGGGCGATCCTACAATGAGCAGTTCTTC. Its translation is CASTAWRGRSYNEQFF.

For this clonotype: This may arise from a read error, as a much more abundant clone is one base away. The J gene is TRBJ2-6, the V gene TRBV2, with 7 bases lining up with TRBD1. The CDR3 is 14 residues long. The J segment lost 3 bases and the V segment lost 6 bases, leaving 2 bases of the junction unmatched. Germline CDR1 SNHLY, CDR2 FYNNEI. Here the CDR3 DNA reads TGTGCCAGCAGACAGGGGTATGGGGCCAACGTCCTGACTTTC. It encodes CASRQGYGANVLTF.

This clonotype was recorded many times. V usage is TRBV3-1 and J usage is TRBJ1-2; tentative D call: TRBD1 (6 bases). The V gene lost 4 bases and the J gene lost 7 bases, with 16 bases spanning the gap. The CDR3 has 14 amino acids. Germline CDR1 reads LGHDT; CDR2 reads YNNKEL (reference sequence). The CDR3, as DNA: TGTGCCAGCAGCCCCCGGGAGACAGGTAGTGGCTACACCTTC. This translates into CASSPRETGSGYTF.

The chain combines TRBV7-9 with TRBJ1-2; 7 bases line up with TRBD1. The CDR3 contains 16 residues. V was pared by 5 bases and J by 1 base, with 10 bases of the junction left unmatched. Germline CDR1 reads SEHNR; CDR2 reads FQNEAQ (reference sequence). The CDR3 bases are TGTGCCAGCAGCCCCGACAGGGCTCGAGTTAACTATGGCTACACCTTC. This translates into CASSPDRARVNYGYTF.

The chain employs TRBV4-1 and TRBJ2-3; D call uncertain. Germline V gene sequence: CDR1 MGHRA, CDR2 YSYEKL. The CDR3 extends over 12 amino acids. The DNA of the CDR3 is TGCGCAACCGGGTGGACCACAGATACGCAGTATTTT. Residues: CATGWTTDTQYF.

The chain joins TRBV19 to TRBJ2-4, with TRBD2 identical over 9 bases. This CDR3 contains 17 residues. Germline values: CDR1 LNHDA, CDR2 SQIVND (reference sequence). After removal of 1 base from V and 0 bases from J, the junction contained 4 bases not matched to a gene. The CDR3 bases are TGTGCCAGTAGTATAGGCGGAGCGGGAGGAGCCAAAAACATTCAGTACTTC. It translates to CASSIGGAGGAKNIQYF. Filled out from reference TRBV19 and TRBJ2-4, the complete variable domain reads DGGITQSPKYLFRKEGQNVTLSCEQNLNHDAMYWYRQDPGQGLRLIYYSQIVNDFQKGDIAEGYSVSREKKESFPLTVTSAQKNPTAFYLCASSIGGAGGAKNIQYFGAGTRLSVL.

This clonotype was seen ten or more times. The rearrangement joins TRBV20-1 to TRBJ2-7; 8 bases map to TRBD1. The CDR3 consists of 12 residues. CDR1 and CDR2 (germline): DFQATT, SNEGSKA (reference sequence). V was clipped by 3 bases and J by 5 bases; unmatched bases: 3. CDR3 nucleotides: TGCAGTGCTAGGCAGGGGGCCCACGAGCAGTACTTC. Translation gives CSARQGAHEQYF.

The CDR3 coding sequence is TGTGCCAGCAGTTACGGACGGGGGCCCTTGAACACTGAAGCTTTCTTT. Translating it yields CASSYGRGPLNTEAFF. The chain employs TRBV6-2 or TRBV6-3 and TRBJ1-1; maybe TRBD1 (6 bases). The CDR3 has 16 residues. Per the germline V gene, CDR1 is MNHEY and CDR2 is SVGEGT. The V and J ends lost 2 bases and 0 bases respectively, with 13 bases between them.

This clonotype was found many times. The chain carries TRBV7-2 and TRBJ2-7; 11 nucleotides agree with TRBD2. V shed 6 bases, J shed 1 base, and the junction held 2 bases outside the gene matches. The CDR3 is 14 amino acids. Germline V gene lookup returns CDR1 SGHTA and CDR2 FQGNSA. CDR3 residues: CASRVAGGSYEQYF. The CDR3, as DNA: TGTGCCAGCAGGGTAGCGGGAGGGTCCTACGAGCAGTACTTC.

There are many counts of this clonotype. The chain has TRBV6-5 and TRBJ2-7, with a possible D match to TRBD2 (8 bases). CDR1 and CDR2 from the germline V gene are MNHEY and SVGAGI. This CDR3 is built from 17 residues. Between the trimmed V and J ends, which lost 2 bases and 3 bases, there was a span of 20 bases. CDR3 region: CASSYRGLAGEIYEQYF. The DNA of the CDR3 is TGTGCCAGCAGTTACAGGGGGCTAGCGGGTGAAATCTACGAGCAGTACTTC.